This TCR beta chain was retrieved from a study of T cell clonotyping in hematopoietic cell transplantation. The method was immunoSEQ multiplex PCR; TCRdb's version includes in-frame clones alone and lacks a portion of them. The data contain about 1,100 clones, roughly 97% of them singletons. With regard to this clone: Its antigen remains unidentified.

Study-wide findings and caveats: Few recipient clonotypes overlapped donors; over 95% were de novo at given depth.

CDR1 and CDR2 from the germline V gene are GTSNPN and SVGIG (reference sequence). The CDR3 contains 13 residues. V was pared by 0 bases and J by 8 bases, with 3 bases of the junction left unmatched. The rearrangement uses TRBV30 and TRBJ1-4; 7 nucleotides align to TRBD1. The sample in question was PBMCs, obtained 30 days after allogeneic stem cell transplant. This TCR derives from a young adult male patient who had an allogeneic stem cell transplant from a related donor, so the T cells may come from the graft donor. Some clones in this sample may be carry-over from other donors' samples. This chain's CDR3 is CAWSVATGEKLFF. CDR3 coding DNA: TGTGCCTGGAGTGTCGCGACAGGGGAAAAACTGTTTTTT. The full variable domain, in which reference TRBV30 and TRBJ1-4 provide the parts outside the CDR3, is SQTIHQWPATLVQPVGSPLSLECTVEGTSNPNLYWYRQAAGRGLQLLFYSVGIGQISSEVPQNLSASRPQDRQFILSSKKLLLSDSGFYLCAWSVATGEKLFFGSGTQLSVL.